The rows below give T cell receptor beta chains drawn from one sample of a study of vaccination and CD4 T cells after COVID-19. TCRdb redid the calling of the PCR reads with MiXCR, one entry per CDR3 protein. The sample consists of some 19,000 distinct CDR3 sequences, approximately 40% of them appearing once. Their specific antigens are unknown. What was sequenced was cultured CD4+ T cells from blood. The receptors stem from a human donor with COVID-19. Both conserved end residues are part of each CDR3. D genes are given only for firm matches. Clone size is shown for a subset of rows, as once, few, many or a class of expanded clone.

d_call clone_size j_call v_call cdr3_nt cdr3_aa
- few TRBJ2-5 TRBV6-1 TGTGCCAGCACCAGCCCGTGGCAGCGAGAGACCCAGTACTTC CASTSPWQRETQYF
TRBD1 - TRBJ1-1 TRBV30 TGTACCTGGGAGAAGGACAGGGAAGCTTTCTTT CTWEKDREAFF
- - TRBJ1-4 TRBV7-9 TGTGCCAGCAGCATTGGACGGAATCTTGCAACTAATGAAAAACTGTTTTTT CASSIGRNLATNEKLFF
TRBD1 - TRBJ1-2 TRBV6-5 TGTGCCAGCAGTTCCTCCAGGGGGGACTACACCTTC CASSSSRGDYTF
- - TRBJ2-5 TRBV11-3 TGTGCCAGCAGCACGTTTGGCGGGCAAGAGACCCAGTACTTC CASSTFGGQETQYF
TRBD1 - TRBJ2-7 TRBV7-2 TGTGCCAGCAGTTATAGGGGGCCCTACGAGCAGTACTTC CASSYRGPYEQYF
- few TRBJ1-2 TRBV6-1 TGTGCCAGCAAGACCGGCCTATTCTATGGCTACACCTTC CASKTGLFYGYTF
- once TRBJ1-2 TRBV28 TGTGCCAGCAGTGCGAAAGGACGGGCCCTGGGCTATGGCTACACCTTC CASSAKGRALGYGYTF
- - TRBJ1-5 TRBV28 TGTGCCAGCAGTTTATCCAGGGTGGGCCAGCCCCAGCATTTT CASSLSRVGQPQHF
TRBD1 - TRBJ2-1 TRBV11-3 TGTGCCAGCAGCTTAGATTTCCGGGACAGGGGAAATTGGCAGTTCTTC CASSLDFRDRGNWQFF
- few TRBJ1-1 TRBV28 TGTGCCAGCAGTAAAGGGGGTATCCCTGAAGCTTTCTTT CASSKGGIPEAFF
- few TRBJ1-1 TRBV7-2 TGTGCCAGCAGTTCCGCGGGGGGGGGCACTGAAGCTTTCTTT CASSSAGGGTEAFF
TRBD1 - TRBJ2-3 TRBV20-1 TGCAGTGCTAGGGTACAGGGGTATACGCAGTATTTT CSARVQGYTQYF
- - TRBJ2-3 TRBV27 TGTGCCAGCAGTTTTAGGTACACAGATACGCAGTATTTT CASSFRYTDTQYF
- few TRBJ1-6 TRBV27 TGTGCCAGCAGTTCGGATGGGGGGACGGCTAATTCACCCCTCCACTTT CASSSDGGTANSPLHF
- - TRBJ2-7 TRBV4-2 TGTGCCAGCAGCCACGGGGACACTACCTACGAGCAGTACTTC CASSHGDTTYEQYF
TRBD2 - TRBJ2-7 TRBV20-1 TGCAGTGCTAGAGATGTCTCTAGCGGCACCTACGAGCAGTACTTC CSARDVSSGTYEQYF
- - TRBJ2-5 TRBV7-9 TGTGCCAGCAGCCGCCCGGGACACTACCAAGAGACCCAGTACTTC CASSRPGHYQETQYF
TRBD2 once TRBJ2-5 TRBV20-1 TGCAGTGCCAATAGCGGGGGGGCCGTGACCCAGTACTTC CSANSGGAVTQYF
- - TRBJ1-2 TRBV7-2 TGTGCCAGCAGCTTAGGCATGACAGGTTCCTATGGCTACACCTTC CASSLGMTGSYGYTF
TRBD2 few TRBJ2-3 TRBV30 TGTGCCTGGAGTGGGCTAGCGGGGGGCGCAGATACGCAGTATTTT CAWSGLAGGADTQYF
TRBD2 - TRBJ2-1 TRBV28 TGTGCCAGCAGTTCACTCGGGGGGGGTGGAGATGAGCAGTTCTTC CASSSLGGGGDEQFF
- - TRBJ2-1 TRBV19 TGTGCCAGTAAATCGGACGGCTACAATGAGCAGTTCTTC CASKSDGYNEQFF
TRBD2 - TRBJ2-1 TRBV20-1 TGCAGTGCTAGGCAAACGGGGGGGGTAAGTGAGCAGTTCTTC CSARQTGGVSEQFF
- - TRBJ1-1 TRBV10-2 TGCGCCAGCAGTGTTAACACTGAAGCTTTCTTT CASSVNTEAFF
- few TRBJ1-1 TRBV19 TGTGCCAGTAGTATATCCGGGGGTAATTGGAACACTGAAGCTTTCTTT CASSISGGNWNTEAFF
- - TRBJ1-5 TRBV11-2 TGTGCCAGCAGCTTAGTCAGTAATCAGCCCCAGCATTTT CASSLVSNQPQHF
- few TRBJ1-6 TRBV6-5 TGTGCCAGCAGCTTACTCTCGGGTAATAATTCACCCCTCCACTTT CASSLLSGNNSPLHF
- few TRBJ1-2 TRBV6-1 TGTGCCAGCAGTGACTCAGTCCCCTTACCGTATGGCTACACCTTC CASSDSVPLPYGYTF
TRBD1 - TRBJ1-5 TRBV7-6 TGTGCCAGCAGCCAGGGGACAGGACCCAATCAGCCCCAGCATTTT CASSQGTGPNQPQHF
- - TRBJ2-5 TRBV10-3 TGTGCCATCAGTGACCCGGAGGTCTTGACCCAGTACTTC CAISDPEVLTQYF
- few TRBJ1-5 TRBV6-1 TGTGCCAGCAGACGTATCTCAGGGGCAGAATATAGCAATCAGCCCCAGCATTTT CASRRISGAEYSNQPQHF
- - TRBJ2-5 TRBV20-1 TGCAGTGCTAGAAGGGACAACTATCCGGCCCAGTACTTC CSARRDNYPAQYF
TRBD1 - TRBJ1-1 TRBV28 TGTGCCAGCGAACAGGGACAGATGGCTTTCTTT CASEQGQMAFF
- few TRBJ2-3 TRBV15 TGTGCCACCAGCAGGGGCGGGCGGAGCACAGATACGCAGTATTTT CATSRGGRSTDTQYF
TRBD2 once TRBJ2-3 TRBV5-1 TGCGCCAGCGCCGGGACTAAGACTAGCACAGATACGCAGTATTTT CASAGTKTSTDTQYF
TRBD1 few TRBJ2-7 TRBV30 TGTGCCTGGAGTAAAGGGACAGGGTACCACGAGCAGTACTTC CAWSKGTGYHEQYF
TRBD1 - TRBJ1-1 TRBV9 TGTGCCAGCAGCGTAGGACAGGGTATGAACACTGAAGCTTTCTTT CASSVGQGMNTEAFF
TRBD2 few TRBJ2-3 TRBV10-3 TGTGCCATCAGTGAGTCGATAACTAGCGGAAGCACAGATACGCAGTATTTT CAISESITSGSTDTQYF
- - TRBJ2-3 TRBV5-1 TGCGCCAGCAGCCAGGGACTCTCCACAGATACGCAGTATTTT CASSQGLSTDTQYF
TRBD1 - TRBJ1-1 TRBV19 TGTGCCAGTAAAACGGGACAGGGCCAGGGGAACACTGAAGCTTTCTTT CASKTGQGQGNTEAFF
TRBD1 - TRBJ2-4 TRBV11-2 TGTGCCAGCAGAATGCTCACCGGGACAGGGGTGGACATTCAGTACTTC CASRMLTGTGVDIQYF
- few TRBJ1-1 TRBV19 TGTGCCAGTAGTACCATCGGCCCAAGGAACACTGAAGCTTTCTTT CASSTIGPRNTEAFF
TRBD1 few TRBJ1-1 TRBV20-1 TGCAGTGCTTCAGGAGGGGCCAGGGGGATGAACACTGAAGCTTTCTTT CSASGGARGMNTEAFF
- few TRBJ2-7 TRBV11-3 TGTGCCAGCAGCTTAGACTCCGGCGGCAGTCCACACGAGCAGTACTTC CASSLDSGGSPHEQYF
- medium-sized TRBJ1-5 TRBV7-2 TGTGCCAGCAGCAGTGATATGGACAGAATCAATCAGCCCCAGCATTTT CASSSDMDRINQPQHF
- few TRBJ2-6 TRBV15 TGTGCCACCAAAGAAACTTCCGGGCGGACGAGCTCTGGGGCCAACGTCCTGACTTTC CATKETSGRTSSGANVLTF
TRBD2 - TRBJ2-1 TRBV5-6 TGTGCCAGCAGCCACCTAGCGGGGTTACCCAATGAGCAGTTCTTC CASSHLAGLPNEQFF
- few TRBJ2-7 TRBV11-3 TGTGCCAGCAGCTTACGGGTGGACATTTCCTACGAGCAGTACTTC CASSLRVDISYEQYF
TRBD1 - TRBJ2-7 TRBV12-3/TRBV12-4 TGTGCCAGCAGTTTACCGGGACAGGGGTGGTCCGAGCAGTACTTC CASSLPGQGWSEQYF
TRBD2 - TRBJ2-3 TRBV20-1 TGCAGTGCTAGATCACCGACTAGCGGAACAGATACGCAGTATTTT CSARSPTSGTDTQYF
- - TRBJ1-6 TRBV5-4 TGTGCCAGCTCCCCGGGCTCGATTAATTCACCCCTCCACTTT CASSPGSINSPLHF
TRBD2 - TRBJ2-3 TRBV27 TGTGCCAGCAGCCCGACTAGCGTGCTATGGGGTACGCAGTATTTT CASSPTSVLWGTQYF
- - TRBJ1-2 TRBV19 TGTGCCAGTAGTATTGGAAACAGGGTCTATGGCTACACCTTC CASSIGNRVYGYTF
- - TRBJ1-6 TRBV7-9 TGTGCCAGCAGCTTAGTGGGGTCACCCCTCCACTTT CASSLVGSPLHF
TRBD1 - TRBJ2-2 TRBV6-1 TGTGCCAGCCGAGGACAGGGGGCGGCCGGGGAGCTGTTTTTT CASRGQGAAGELFF
- few TRBJ1-6 TRBV30 TGTGCCTGGGAGACAGCAGTCGGTTCACCCCTCCACTTT CAWETAVGSPLHF
- - TRBJ2-1 TRBV6-1 TGTGCCAGCAGTGTGCGGGGATACAATGAGCAGTTCTTC CASSVRGYNEQFF
- - TRBJ2-3 TRBV14 TGTGCCAGCAGCCAAGCGGGGGGCGATACGCAGTATTTT CASSQAGGDTQYF
- few TRBJ1-2 TRBV25-1 TGTGCCAGCAGCCCCCCGGGGGGGGTGAGAGGCTACACCTTC CASSPPGGVRGYTF